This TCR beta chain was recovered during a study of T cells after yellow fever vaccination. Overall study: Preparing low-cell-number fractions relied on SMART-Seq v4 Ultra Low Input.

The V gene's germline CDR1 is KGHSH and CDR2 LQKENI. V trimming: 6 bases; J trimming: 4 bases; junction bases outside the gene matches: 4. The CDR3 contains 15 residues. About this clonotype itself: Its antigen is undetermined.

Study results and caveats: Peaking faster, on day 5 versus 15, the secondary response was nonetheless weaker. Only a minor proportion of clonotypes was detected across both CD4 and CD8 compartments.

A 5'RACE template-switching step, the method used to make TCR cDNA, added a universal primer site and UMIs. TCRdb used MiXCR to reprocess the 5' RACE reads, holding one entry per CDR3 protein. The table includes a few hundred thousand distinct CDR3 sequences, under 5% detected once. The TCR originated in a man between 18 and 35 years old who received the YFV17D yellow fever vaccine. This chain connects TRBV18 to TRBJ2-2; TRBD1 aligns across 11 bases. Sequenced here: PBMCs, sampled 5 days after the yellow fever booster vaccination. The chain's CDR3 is CASSWTGGSTGELFF. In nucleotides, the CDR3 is TGTGCCAGCTCGTGGACAGGGGGCTCCACCGGGGAGCTGTTTTTT.